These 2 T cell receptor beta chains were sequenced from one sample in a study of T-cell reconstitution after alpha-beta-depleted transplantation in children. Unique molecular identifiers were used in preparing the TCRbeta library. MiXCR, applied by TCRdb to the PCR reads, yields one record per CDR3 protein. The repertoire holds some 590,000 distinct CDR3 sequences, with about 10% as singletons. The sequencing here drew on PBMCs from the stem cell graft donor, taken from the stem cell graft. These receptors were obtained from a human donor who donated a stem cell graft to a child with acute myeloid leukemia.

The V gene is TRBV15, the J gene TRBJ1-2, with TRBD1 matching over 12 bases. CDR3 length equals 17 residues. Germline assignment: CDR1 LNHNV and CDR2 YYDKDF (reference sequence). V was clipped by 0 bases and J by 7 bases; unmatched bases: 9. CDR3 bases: TGTGCCACCAGCAGAGATCTACCGGGACAGGGGGCTGGTGGCTACACCTTC. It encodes CATSRDLPGQGAGGYTF.

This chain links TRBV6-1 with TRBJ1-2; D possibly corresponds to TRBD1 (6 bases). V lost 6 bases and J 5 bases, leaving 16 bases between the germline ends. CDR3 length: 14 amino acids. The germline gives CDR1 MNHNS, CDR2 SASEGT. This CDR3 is CASRSLRTGYGYTF. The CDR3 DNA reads TGTGCCAGCAGGTCCCTAAGAACAGGGTATGGCTACACCTTC.